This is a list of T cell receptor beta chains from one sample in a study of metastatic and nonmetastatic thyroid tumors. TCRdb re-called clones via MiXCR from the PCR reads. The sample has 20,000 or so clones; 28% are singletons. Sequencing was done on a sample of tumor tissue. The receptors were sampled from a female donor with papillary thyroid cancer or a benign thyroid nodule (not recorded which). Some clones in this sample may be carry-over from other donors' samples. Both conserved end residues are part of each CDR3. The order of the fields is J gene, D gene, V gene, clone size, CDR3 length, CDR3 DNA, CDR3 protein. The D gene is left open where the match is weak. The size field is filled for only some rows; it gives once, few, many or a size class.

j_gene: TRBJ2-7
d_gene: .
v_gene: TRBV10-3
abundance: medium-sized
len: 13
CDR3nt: TGTGCCATCAGGAAGGGCAGCTCCTACGAGCAGTACTTC
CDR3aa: CAIRKGSSYEQYF

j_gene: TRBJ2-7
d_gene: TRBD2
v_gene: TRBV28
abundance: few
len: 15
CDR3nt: TGTGCCAGCCGCAGGACTAGCGGGAGCTACTACGAGCAGTACTTC
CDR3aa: CASRRTSGSYYEQYF

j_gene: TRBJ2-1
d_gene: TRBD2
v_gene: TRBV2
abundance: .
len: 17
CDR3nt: TGTTCCAGCAGTCCTAGCACTAGCGGGAATTTTTACAATGAGCAGTTCTTC
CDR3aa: CSSSPSTSGNFYNEQFF

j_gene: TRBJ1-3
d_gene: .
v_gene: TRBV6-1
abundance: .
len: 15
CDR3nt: TGTGCCAGCGGGGGAAACAGACCAGTAGGAAACACCATATATTTT
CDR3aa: CASGGNRPVGNTIYF

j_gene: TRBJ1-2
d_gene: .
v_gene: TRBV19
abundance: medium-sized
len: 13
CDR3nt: TGTGCCAGTACCCACACGGGCGGCTATGGCTACACCTTC
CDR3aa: CASTHTGGYGYTF

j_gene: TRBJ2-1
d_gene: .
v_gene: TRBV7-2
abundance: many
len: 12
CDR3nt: TGTGCCAGCAGCTTAAGTCTCGGATCGGGGGTCTTC
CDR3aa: CASSLSLGSGVF

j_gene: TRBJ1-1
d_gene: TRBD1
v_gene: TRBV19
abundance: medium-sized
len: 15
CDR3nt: TGTGCCAGTAGGAGGGACTACAGGGGGCTCACTGAAGCTTTCTTT
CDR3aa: CASRRDYRGLTEAFF

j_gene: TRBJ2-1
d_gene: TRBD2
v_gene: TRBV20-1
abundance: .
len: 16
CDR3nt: TGCAGTGCTAGAGGCCCTAGTGCTAGCGGGAGGGATGAGCAGTTCTTC
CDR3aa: CSARGPSASGRDEQFF

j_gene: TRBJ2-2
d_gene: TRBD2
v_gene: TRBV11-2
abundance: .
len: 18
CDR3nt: TGTGCCAGCAGCCCCCAGGGACTAGCGGGTGTATACACCGGGGAGCTGTTTTTT
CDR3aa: CASSPQGLAGVYTGELFF

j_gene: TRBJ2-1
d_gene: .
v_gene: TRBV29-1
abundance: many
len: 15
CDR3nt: TGCAGCGTTCGGGGGCGGGACGGATCCTACAATGAGCAGTTCTTC
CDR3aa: CSVRGRDGSYNEQFF

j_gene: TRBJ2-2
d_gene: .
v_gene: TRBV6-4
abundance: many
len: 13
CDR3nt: TGTGCCAGCAGTGCTGGGGACACCGGGGAGCTGTTTTTT
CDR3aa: CASSAGDTGELFF

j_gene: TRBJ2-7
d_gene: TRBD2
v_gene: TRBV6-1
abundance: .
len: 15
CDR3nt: TGTGCCAGCAGTGAAGCGGCGGGAGGCTCCTACGAGCAGTACTTC
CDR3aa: CASSEAAGGSYEQYF

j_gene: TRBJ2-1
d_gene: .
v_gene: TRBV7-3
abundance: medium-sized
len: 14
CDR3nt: TGTGCCAGCAGCTTAAGCGGGAACCACAATGAGCAGTTCTTC
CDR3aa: CASSLSGNHNEQFF

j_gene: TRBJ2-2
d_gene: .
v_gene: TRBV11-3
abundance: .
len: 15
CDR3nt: TGTGCCAGCACTAGCGTAGGCGCGAACACCGGGGAGCTGTTTTTT
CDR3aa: CASTSVGANTGELFF

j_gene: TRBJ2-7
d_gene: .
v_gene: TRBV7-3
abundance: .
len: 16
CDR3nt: TGTGCCAGCAGCTTAGTTGGCGGCACCCCCACCTACGAGCAGTACTTC
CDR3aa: CASSLVGGTPTYEQYF

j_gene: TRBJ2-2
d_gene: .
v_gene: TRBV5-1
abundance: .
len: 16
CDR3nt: TGCGCCAGCAGCTTGTCAGGACTACTTAACACCGGGGAGCTGTTTTTT
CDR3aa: CASSLSGLLNTGELFF

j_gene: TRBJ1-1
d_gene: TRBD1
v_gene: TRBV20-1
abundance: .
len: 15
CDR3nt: TGCAGTGCTAGAGTAACAGGGGAACAGAACACTGAAGCTTTCTTT
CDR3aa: CSARVTGEQNTEAFF

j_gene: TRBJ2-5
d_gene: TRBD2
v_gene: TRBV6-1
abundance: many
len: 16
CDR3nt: TGTGCCAGCAGCCCCCTCGGGAGGGGAAGAGGGGAGACCCAGTACTTC
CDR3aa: CASSPLGRGRGETQYF

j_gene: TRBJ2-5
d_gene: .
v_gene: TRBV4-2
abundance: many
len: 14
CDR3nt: TGTGCCAGCAGCCAACCACTAGAGCAAGAGACCCAGTACTTC
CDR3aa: CASSQPLEQETQYF

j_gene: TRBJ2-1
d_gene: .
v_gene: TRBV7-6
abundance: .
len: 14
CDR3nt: TGTGCTAGCAGCTTAGGGACATCCGAATACAAGCAGTTCTTC
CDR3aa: CASSLGTSEYKQFF

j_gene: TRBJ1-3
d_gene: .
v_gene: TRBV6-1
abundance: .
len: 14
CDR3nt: TGTGCCAGCAGTGAATGGGTCTCTGGAAACACCATATATTTT
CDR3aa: CASSEWVSGNTIYF

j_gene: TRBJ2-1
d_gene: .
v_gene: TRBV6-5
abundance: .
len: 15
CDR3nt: TGTGCCAGCAGTTACTTCATTTCGGGAGCGGTTGAGCAGTTCTTC
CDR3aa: CASSYFISGAVEQFF

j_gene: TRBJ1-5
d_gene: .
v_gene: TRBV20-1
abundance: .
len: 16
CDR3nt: TGCAGTGCCTCCCTTCCGGAGACATATAGCAATCAGCCCCAGCATTTT
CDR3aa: CSASLPETYSNQPQHF

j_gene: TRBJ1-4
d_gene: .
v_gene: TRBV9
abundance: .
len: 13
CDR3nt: TGTGCCAGCAGCGTAGCTACGGGGGAAAAACTGTTTTTT
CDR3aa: CASSVATGEKLFF

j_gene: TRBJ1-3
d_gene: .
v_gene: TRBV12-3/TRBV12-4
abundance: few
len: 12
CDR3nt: TGTGCCAGCACCCGCTCTGGAAACACCATATATTTT
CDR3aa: CASTRSGNTIYF

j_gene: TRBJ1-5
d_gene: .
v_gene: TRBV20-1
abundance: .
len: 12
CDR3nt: TGCAGTGCACAGGGTCCAGATCAGCCCCAGCATTTT
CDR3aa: CSAQGPDQPQHF

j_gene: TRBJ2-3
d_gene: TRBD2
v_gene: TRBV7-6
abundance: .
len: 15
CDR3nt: TGCGCCAGCAGCTTAAGTACGGCGGGAGTAGATACGCAATATTTT
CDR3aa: CASSLSTAGVDTQYF

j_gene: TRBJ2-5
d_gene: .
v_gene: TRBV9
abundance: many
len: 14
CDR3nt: TGTGCCAGCAGCGTAGCTGGAGGGTCAGAGACCCAGTACTTC
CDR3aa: CASSVAGGSETQYF

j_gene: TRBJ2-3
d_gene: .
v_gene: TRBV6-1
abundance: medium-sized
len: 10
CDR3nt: TGTGCCAGCATCGGAGATACGCAGTATTTT
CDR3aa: CASIGDTQYF

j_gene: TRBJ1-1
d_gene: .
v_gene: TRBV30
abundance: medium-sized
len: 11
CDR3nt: TGTGCCCAGAAGGTGAACACTGAAGCTTTCTTT
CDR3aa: CAQKVNTEAFF

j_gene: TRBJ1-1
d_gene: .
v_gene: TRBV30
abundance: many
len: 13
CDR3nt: TGTGCCTGGAACCTAAAGGTTAACACTGAAGCTTTCTTT
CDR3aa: CAWNLKVNTEAFF

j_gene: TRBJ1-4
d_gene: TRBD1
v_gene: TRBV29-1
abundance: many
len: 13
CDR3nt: TGCAGCGTTGAAGACAGGGGGCTTGGAAAACTGTTTTTT
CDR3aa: CSVEDRGLGKLFF

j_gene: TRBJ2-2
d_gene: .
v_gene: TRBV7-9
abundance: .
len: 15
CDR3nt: TGTGCCAGCAGCTTCTGGGAGACCGATGCCGGGGAGCTGTTCTTT
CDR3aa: CASSFWETDAGELFF

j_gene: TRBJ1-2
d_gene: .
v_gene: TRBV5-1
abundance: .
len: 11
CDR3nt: TGCGCCAGCCGGGACACCTATGGCTACACCTTC
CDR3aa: CASRDTYGYTF

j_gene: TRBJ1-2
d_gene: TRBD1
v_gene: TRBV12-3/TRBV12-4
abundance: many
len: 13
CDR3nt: TGTGCCAGCACCACGACAGGGGACTATGGCTACACCTTC
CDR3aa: CASTTTGDYGYTF

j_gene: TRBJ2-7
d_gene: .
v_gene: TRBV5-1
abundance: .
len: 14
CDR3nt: TGCGCCAGCAGCTTGGGTAGGTCGCGGTACGAGCAGTACTTC
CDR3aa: CASSLGRSRYEQYF

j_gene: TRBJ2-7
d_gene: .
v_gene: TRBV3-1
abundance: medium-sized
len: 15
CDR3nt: TGTGCCAGCAGCCAAGGTTGGGGAGGAGTTTACGAGCAGTACTTC
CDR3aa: CASSQGWGGVYEQYF

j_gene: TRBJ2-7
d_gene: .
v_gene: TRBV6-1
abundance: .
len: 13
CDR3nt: TGTGCCAGCAGTATCAGGGCATCCTACGAGCAGTACTTC
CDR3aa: CASSIRASYEQYF

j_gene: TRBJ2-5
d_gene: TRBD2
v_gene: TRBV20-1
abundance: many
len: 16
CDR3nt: TGCAGTGCCAGAGGAGGTCCGGGAGGGCTCCAAGAGACCCAGTACTTC
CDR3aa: CSARGGPGGLQETQYF

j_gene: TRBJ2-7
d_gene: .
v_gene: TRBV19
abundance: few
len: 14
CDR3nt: TGTGCCAGTAGTATAATCTATTTCTCCTACGAGCAGTACTTC
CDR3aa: CASSIIYFSYEQYF

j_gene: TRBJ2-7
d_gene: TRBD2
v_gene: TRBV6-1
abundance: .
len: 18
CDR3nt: TGTGCCAGCATTGAATCCACGACTAGCGTGATGCTCTCCTACGATCAGTACTTC
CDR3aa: CASIESTTSVMLSYDQYF

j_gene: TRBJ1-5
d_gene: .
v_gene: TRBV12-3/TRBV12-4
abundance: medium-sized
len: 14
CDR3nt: TGTGCCAGCAGTTTAGCAGGGGTTAATCAGCCCCAGCATTTT
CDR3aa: CASSLAGVNQPQHF

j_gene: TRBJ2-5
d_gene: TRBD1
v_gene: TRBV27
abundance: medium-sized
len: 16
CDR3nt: TGTGCCAGCAGTCCCCTCCGGGACAGGGGGCTGAAGACCCAGTACTTC
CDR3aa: CASSPLRDRGLKTQYF

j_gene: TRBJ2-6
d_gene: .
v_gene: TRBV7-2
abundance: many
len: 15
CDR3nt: TGTGCCAGCAGCCCACTCACTAGTGGGGCCAACGTCCTGACTTTC
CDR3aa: CASSPLTSGANVLTF

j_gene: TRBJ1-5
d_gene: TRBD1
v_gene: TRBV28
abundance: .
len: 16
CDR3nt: TGTGCCAGCAGTTTTATCCGGGACAGGGGAATTCAGCCCCAGCATTTT
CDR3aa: CASSFIRDRGIQPQHF

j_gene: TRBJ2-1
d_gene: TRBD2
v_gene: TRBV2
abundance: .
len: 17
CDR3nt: TGTGCCAGCAGAGACGGACTAGCGGGAGAGTCCTACAATGAGCAGTTCTTC
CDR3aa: CASRDGLAGESYNEQFF

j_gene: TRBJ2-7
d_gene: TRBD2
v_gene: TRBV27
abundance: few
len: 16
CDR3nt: TGTGCCAGCAGTGCCTCAGCAGCGGGGGCCTCCTACGAGCAGTACTTC
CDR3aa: CASSASAAGASYEQYF

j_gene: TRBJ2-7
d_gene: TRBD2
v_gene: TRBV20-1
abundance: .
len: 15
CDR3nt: TGCAGTGCTAGAGGTACTAGCGTCCGCTCCTACGAGCAGTACTTC
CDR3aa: CSARGTSVRSYEQYF

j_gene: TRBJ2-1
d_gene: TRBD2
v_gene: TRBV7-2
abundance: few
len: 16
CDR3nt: TGTGCCAGCAGCGGAACGGGACTAGCGGGAAACTTTGAGCAGTTCTTC
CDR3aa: CASSGTGLAGNFEQFF

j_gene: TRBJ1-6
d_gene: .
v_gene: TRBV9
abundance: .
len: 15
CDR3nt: TGTGCCAGCAGCGTAGCTCACAGAGTCCCCTCACCCCTCCACTTT
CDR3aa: CASSVAHRVPSPLHF

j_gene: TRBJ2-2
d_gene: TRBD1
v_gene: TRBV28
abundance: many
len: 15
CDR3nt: TGTGCCAGCAGTGCCGGGACAGGGTTTTCGGGGGAGCTGTTTTTT
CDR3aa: CASSAGTGFSGELFF

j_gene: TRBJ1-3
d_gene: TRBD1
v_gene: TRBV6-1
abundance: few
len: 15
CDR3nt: TGTGCCAGCAGCCGAAAACAGGGGTCTGGAAACACCATATATTTT
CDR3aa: CASSRKQGSGNTIYF

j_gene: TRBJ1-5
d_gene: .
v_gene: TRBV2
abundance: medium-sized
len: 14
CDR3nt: TGTGCCAGCAGGGGGGACGGGTTCAATCAGCCCCAGCATTTT
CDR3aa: CASRGDGFNQPQHF

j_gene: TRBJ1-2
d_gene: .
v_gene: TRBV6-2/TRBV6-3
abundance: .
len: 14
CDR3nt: TGTGCCAGCACTAACGCAGGGACTAACTATGGCTACACCTTC
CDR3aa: CASTNAGTNYGYTF